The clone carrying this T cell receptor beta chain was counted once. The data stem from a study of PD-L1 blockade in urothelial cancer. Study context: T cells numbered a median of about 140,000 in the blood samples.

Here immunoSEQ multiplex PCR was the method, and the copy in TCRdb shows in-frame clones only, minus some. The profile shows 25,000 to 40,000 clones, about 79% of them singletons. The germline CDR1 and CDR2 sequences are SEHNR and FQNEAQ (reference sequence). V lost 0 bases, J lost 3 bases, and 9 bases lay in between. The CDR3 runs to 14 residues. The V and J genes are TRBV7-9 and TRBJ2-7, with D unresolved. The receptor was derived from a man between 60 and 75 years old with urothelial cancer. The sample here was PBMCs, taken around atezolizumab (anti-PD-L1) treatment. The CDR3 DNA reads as TGTGCCAGCAGCTTAGCATCTCCCAGCTACGAGCAGTACTTC. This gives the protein CASSLASPSYEQYF.